The sequence of this T cell receptor beta chain was determined in a study of shared clonotypes between healthy human individuals. Study-level points and caveats: In a handful of donors, around 5.5% of naive CD4 clonotypes appeared in common. It was the few donors that limited the genetic and exposure-history diversity represented.

CD45RO-negative CD8 cells positively selected for CCR7 made up the naive population, which excluded terminally differentiated effector memory CD45RA+ cells. Remarks on this clone: Its antigen is unidentified.

In germline, CDR1 is MNHEY, CDR2 SMNVEV (reference sequence). This CDR3 has 14 residues. Trimming left V 4 bases short and J 6 bases short, with 16 bases between. Using about 220 ng DNA, 30,000 or so T cell genomes, the sorted-subset replicate PCRs were run. Authors' analysis steps: Filtering of immunoSEQ junctional sequences could not match full-length read filtering. Using immunoSEQ multiplex PCR, the repertoire was profiled, and TCRdb retains in-frame clones only, with some absent. V, J and clone size reflect that table, while D and trimming were determined from the DNA. The sample yields 1.5 million to 2.5 million clones, about 94% seen once.

The material sequenced was naive CD8+ T cells sorted from blood. The source is a man between 18 and 35 years old in good health. V gene TRBV27 combines with J gene TRBJ2-7, with TRBD2 as a possible D gene (6 bases). The chain's CDR3 is CASSSGSGYTEQYF. The CDR3 DNA reads as TGTGCCAGCAGTTCGGGCAGCGGGTACACCGAGCAGTACTTC.